This T cell receptor beta chain was recovered during a study of T cells in Graves' hyperthyroidism and ophthalmopathy. V trimming: 7 bases; J trimming: 0 bases; junction bases outside the gene matches: 4. This CDR3 has 15 amino acids. Germline V gene data show CDR1 as LNHDA and CDR2 as SQIVND (reference sequence). Those patients with uncontrolled infection, other autoimmune disease, pregnancy or lactation were excluded. PBMCs stemmed from approximately 9.1 ml fresh peripheral blood. Amplified TCR beta CDR3 regions came from RNA transcripts. TCR CDR3 underwent first-round RT-PCR with the HTBI primer set. In TCRdb, the multiplex PCR reads were re-called with MiXCR into one record per CDR3 protein. The repertoire consists of more than 300,000 distinct CDR3 sequences, with about a sixth occurring once and the leading ten covering 34%. This clonotype occurred many times. As yet, its antigen is unknown. Whole-study findings and limits: Blood shared most expanded thyroid clonotypes above 0.001.

This clonotype originated in a woman younger than 45 with Graves' hyperthyroidism that later progressed to Graves' ophthalmopathy. Sequenced: blood. The rearrangement uses TRBV19 and TRBJ2-2, with TRBD1 matching over 8 bases. CDR3 DNA: TGTGCCAGTAACCCGGACAGGGCGAACACCGGGGAGCTGTTTTTT. This gives the protein CASNPDRANTGELFF.